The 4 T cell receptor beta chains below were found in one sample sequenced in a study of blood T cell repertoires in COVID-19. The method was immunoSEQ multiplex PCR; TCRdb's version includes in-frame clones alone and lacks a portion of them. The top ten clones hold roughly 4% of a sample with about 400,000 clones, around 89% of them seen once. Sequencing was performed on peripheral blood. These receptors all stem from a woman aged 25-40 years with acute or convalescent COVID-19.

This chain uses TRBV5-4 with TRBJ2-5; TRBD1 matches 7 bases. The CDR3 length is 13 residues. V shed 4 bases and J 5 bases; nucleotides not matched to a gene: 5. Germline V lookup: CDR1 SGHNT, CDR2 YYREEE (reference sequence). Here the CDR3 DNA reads TGTGCCAGCAGCGCGACAGGGTTCGAGACCCAGTACTTC. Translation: CASSATGFETQYF.

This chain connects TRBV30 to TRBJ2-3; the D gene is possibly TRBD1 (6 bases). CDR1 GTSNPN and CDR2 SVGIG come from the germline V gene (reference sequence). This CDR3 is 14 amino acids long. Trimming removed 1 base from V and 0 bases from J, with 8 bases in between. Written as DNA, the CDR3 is TGTGCCTGGAGTGCGGGACATAGCACAGATACGCAGTATTTT. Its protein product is CAWSAGHSTDTQYF.

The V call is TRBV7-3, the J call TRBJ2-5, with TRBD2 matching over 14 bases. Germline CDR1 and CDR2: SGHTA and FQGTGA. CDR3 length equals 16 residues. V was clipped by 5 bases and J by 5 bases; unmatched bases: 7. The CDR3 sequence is CASSPGTSGSGETQYF. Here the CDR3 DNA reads TGTGCCAGCAGCCCGGGGACTAGCGGGAGTGGGGAGACCCAGTACTTC.

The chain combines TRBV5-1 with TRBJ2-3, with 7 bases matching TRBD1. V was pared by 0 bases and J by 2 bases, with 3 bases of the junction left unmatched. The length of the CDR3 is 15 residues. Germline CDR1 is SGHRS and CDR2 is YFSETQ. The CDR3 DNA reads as TGCGCCAGCAGCTTGGGGGGACAGCTCACAGATACGCAGTATTTT. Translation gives CASSLGGQLTDTQYF.